The source of this TCR beta chain is a study of cytomegalovirus exposure and HLA in healthy donors. Points from the study as a whole: A link between a missense DCLRE1C variant and TCR beta V- and J-gene trimming emerged from a later analysis.

This clone appeared once. Antigen unknown. While unrecorded immune exposures were likely, the donors were nominally healthy when sampled. The PCR used 60 Vbeta and 13 Jbeta primers. The protocol was immunoSEQ multiplex PCR, while the TCRdb copy is restricted to in-frame clones and leaves out a portion. The sample shows 90,000 to 110,000 clones, about four fifths of them seen only once. CDR1 SGHNT and CDR2 YYREEE come from the germline V gene (reference sequence). V was trimmed by 4 bases and J by 5 bases, leaving 13 bases between them. The CDR3 spans 13 residues. The rearrangement joins TRBV5-4 to TRBJ2-7, with a tentative D call TRBD2 (6 bases). Sample: PBMCs. This receptor was taken from a man aged 25 to 40 in good health and CMV-seronegative. CDR3 residues: CASSPRDSDEQYF. CDR3 in DNA: TGTGCCAGCAGCCCGAGGGACTCGGACGAGCAGTACTTC.